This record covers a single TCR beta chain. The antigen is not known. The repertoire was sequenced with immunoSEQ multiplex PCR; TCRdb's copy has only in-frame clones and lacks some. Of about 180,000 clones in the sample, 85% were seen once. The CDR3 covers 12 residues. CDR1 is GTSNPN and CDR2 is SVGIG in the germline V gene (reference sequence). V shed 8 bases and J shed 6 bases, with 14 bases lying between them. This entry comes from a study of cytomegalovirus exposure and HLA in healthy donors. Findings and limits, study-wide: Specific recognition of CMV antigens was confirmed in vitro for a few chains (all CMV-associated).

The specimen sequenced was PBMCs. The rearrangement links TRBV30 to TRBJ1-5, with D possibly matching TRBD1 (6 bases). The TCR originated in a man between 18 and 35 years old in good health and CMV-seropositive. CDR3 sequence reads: CAGGRGSQPQHF. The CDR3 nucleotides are TGTGCCGGAGGTAGGGGGTCTCAGCCCCAGCATTTT.